Listed below are T cell receptor beta chains from one sample, sequenced in a study of T cell repertoires in cytomegalovirus infection. Their recognized antigens are unknown. TCRdb used MiXCR to reprocess the reads, holding one entry per CDR3 protein. The top ten clones hold 40% to 60% of a sample with some 560,000 distinct CDR3 sequences, under 45% of them seen once. This specimen consisted of cultured PBMCs, obtained from culture after CMV antigen stimulation. The receptor source for this set is a human donor in good health (CMV status not recorded). Some clones in this sample may be carry-over from other donors' samples. The CDR3 runs from the conserved cysteine through the conserved F or W. A D gene is named only where the DNA matches it firmly. Part of the rows lack a size; the others show once, few, many or a class for expanded clones.

J	size	V	D	CDR3	DNA
TRBJ2-5	.	TRBV2	TRBD1	CASTQQGRETQYF	TGTGCCAGCACTCAACAGGGGAGAGAGACCCAGTACTTC
TRBJ2-3	.	TRBV7-8	TRBD1	CASSLRGTGTADTQYF	TGTGCCAGCAGCTTAAGGGGGACAGGGACAGCAGATACGCAGTATTTT
TRBJ2-7	.	TRBV12-3/TRBV12-4	TRBD2	CASSPGTRHYEQYF	TGTGCCAGCAGCCCCGGGACTAGGCACTACGAGCAGTACTTC
TRBJ2-3	few	TRBV7-2	TRBD2	CASSPGLAGGGDTQYF	TGTGCCAGCAGCCCGGGACTAGCGGGGGGTGGGGATACGCAGTATTTT
TRBJ1-5	.	TRBV11-1	.	CASSNGGAGQPQHF	TGTGCCAGCAGCAACGGAGGCGCCGGTCAGCCCCAGCATTTT
TRBJ1-2	.	TRBV20-1	TRBD1	CSASRTGGGGYTF	TGCAGTGCTTCTAGGACAGGGGGTGGCGGCTACACCTTC
TRBJ1-4	once	TRBV7-9	TRBD1	CASSSGQGEFF	TGTGCCAGCAGCTCGGGACAGGGGGAGTTTTTT
TRBJ1-2	.	TRBV20-1	.	CSARDIGPGYGYTF	TGCAGTGCTAGAGACATAGGACCCGGCTATGGCTACACCTTC
TRBJ2-3	.	TRBV7-2	.	CASSLGPSGSSDTQYF	TGTGCCAGCAGCTTAGGCCCCAGTGGGAGCTCAGATACGCAGTATTTT
TRBJ2-7	few	TRBV12-3/TRBV12-4	TRBD2	CASGLASEQYF	TGTGCCAGCGGACTAGCTAGCGAGCAGTACTTC
TRBJ2-3	few	TRBV6-1	TRBD2	CASSEGGGDTQYF	TGTGCCAGCAGTGAGGGGGGGGGAGATACGCAGTATTTT
TRBJ2-1	few	TRBV12-3/TRBV12-4	.	CASRDSGPYNEQFF	TGTGCCAGCAGGGACAGCGGCCCATACAATGAGCAGTTCTTC
TRBJ2-5	.	TRBV6-1	TRBD1	CASRAGTGSETQYF	TGTGCCAGCAGGGCGGGGACAGGGTCGGAGACCCAGTACTTC
TRBJ2-4	.	TRBV2	.	CASSENSVGIQYF	TGTGCCAGCAGTGAAAACTCCGTTGGCATTCAGTACTTC
TRBJ2-6	.	TRBV12-3/TRBV12-4	.	CASSHTDSSGANVLTF	TGTGCCAGCAGCCACACTGACAGCTCTGGGGCCAACGTCCTGACTTTC
TRBJ2-6	.	TRBV11-2	TRBD2	CASSPPELAGGANVLTF	TGTGCCAGCAGCCCCCCTGAGTTAGCGGGTGGGGCCAACGTCCTGACTTTC
TRBJ2-7	.	TRBV7-6	.	CASSLNSETYEQYF	TGTGCCAGCAGCTTGAATTCGGAAACCTACGAGCAGTACTTC
TRBJ1-6	few	TRBV27	.	CASRGVNSPLHF	TGTGCCAGCAGGGGAGTGAATTCACCCCTCCACTTT
TRBJ2-3	.	TRBV9	TRBD2	CASSPRSGVGTDTQYF	TGTGCCAGCAGCCCCCGTAGCGGGGTTGGCACAGATACGCAGTATTTT
TRBJ1-2	.	TRBV7-2	.	CASSLNGGTGYGYTF	TGTGCCAGCAGCTTAAATGGGGGCACAGGCTATGGCTACACCTTC
TRBJ2-2	many	TRBV7-2	.	CASSPFPGNTGELFF	TGTGCCAGCAGCCCCTTCCCTGGGAACACCGGGGAGCTGTTTTTT
TRBJ2-2	.	TRBV29-1	.	CSVEEGDKNTGELFF	TGCAGCGTGGAGGAGGGGGACAAGAACACCGGGGAGCTGTTTTTT
TRBJ2-7	many	TRBV7-2	.	CASSSKYEQYF	TGTGCCAGCAGCTCAAAATACGAGCAGTACTTC
TRBJ2-3	many	TRBV7-2	TRBD1	CASSSRQGTDTQYF	TGTGCCAGCAGCTCTCGACAGGGGACAGATACGCAGTATTTT
TRBJ2-5	.	TRBV19	.	CASKMGELQETQYF	TGTGCCAGTAAAATGGGGGAACTCCAAGAGACCCAGTACTTC
TRBJ2-1	.	TRBV7-4	.	CASSLGDLKFF	TGTGCCAGCAGCTTAGGGGACCTAAAGTTCTTC
TRBJ2-1	.	TRBV19	TRBD1	CASSIDPRTGNLPDNEQFF	TGTGCCAGTAGTATAGACCCTCGGACAGGGAATCTTCCAGACAATGAGCAGTTCTTC
TRBJ2-7	.	TRBV19	.	CASSIGPASHEQYF	TGTGCCAGTAGTATAGGGCCGGCTAGCCACGAGCAGTACTTC
TRBJ2-7	few	TRBV28	.	CASSTGESYEQYF	TGTGCCAGCAGCACGGGGGAGAGCTACGAGCAGTACTTC
TRBJ2-3	.	TRBV7-8	TRBD2	CASSLVRGGRVADTQYF	TGTGCCAGCAGCTTAGTCCGGGGCGGGAGGGTGGCAGATACGCAGTATTTT
TRBJ1-1	.	TRBV20-1	.	CSASLVVVWGAEAFF	TGCAGTGCTAGTTTGGTCGTGGTTTGGGGCGCTGAAGCTTTCTTT
TRBJ1-2	few	TRBV7-8	TRBD1	CASSLDRVALGYTF	TGTGCCAGCAGCCTCGACAGGGTCGCACTTGGCTACACCTTC
TRBJ2-2	.	TRBV7-2	TRBD2	CASSPGTSGRERGELFF	TGTGCCAGCAGCCCAGGGACTAGCGGGAGGGAACGCGGGGAGCTGTTTTTT
TRBJ2-3	few	TRBV7-2	.	CASSLTDMDTQYF	TGTGCCAGCAGCTTGACGGATATGGATACGCAGTATTTT
TRBJ1-1	.	TRBV20-1	.	CSAYAPPGGRVNTEAFF	TGCAGTGCTTACGCCCCCCCCGGAGGGAGGGTGAACACTGAAGCTTTCTTT
TRBJ1-4	few	TRBV7-2	.	CASSLGLANEKLFF	TGTGCCAGCAGCTTAGGGTTGGCCAATGAAAAACTGTTTTTT
TRBJ1-6	few	TRBV6-8	TRBD1	CASSYSSDRGSPLHF	TGTGCCAGCAGTTACTCCTCGGACAGGGGATCACCCCTCCACTTT
TRBJ1-1	few	TRBV5-4	TRBD1	CASSHQGVDTEAFF	TGTGCCAGCAGCCACCAGGGGGTGGACACTGAAGCTTTCTTT
TRBJ2-7	.	TRBV20-1	TRBD2	CSANRGPSGRAYEQYF	TGCAGTGCTAACAGGGGGCCTAGCGGGAGGGCCTACGAGCAGTACTTC
TRBJ1-6	.	TRBV6-1	.	CASSEDPSLPLHF	TGTGCCAGCAGTGAAGACCCCTCCCTACCCCTCCACTTT
TRBJ1-1	few	TRBV6-1	.	CASSEARGNTEAFF	TGTGCCAGCAGTGAAGCGCGGGGTAACACTGAAGCTTTCTTT
TRBJ1-1	once	TRBV4-1	.	CASSQGYAIGNTEAFF	TGCGCCAGCAGCCAAGGGTACGCCATCGGGAACACTGAAGCTTTCTTT
TRBJ1-2	.	TRBV2	.	CASSGWTVPNYGYTF	TGTGCCAGCAGTGGGTGGACAGTCCCTAACTATGGCTACACCTTC
TRBJ2-1	few	TRBV7-2	.	CASSYRARKQFF	TGTGCCAGCAGCTACAGGGCCCGTAAGCAGTTCTTC
TRBJ2-5	.	TRBV4-1	.	CASSQADRRETQYF	TGCGCCAGCAGCCAAGCGGACCGTAGGGAGACCCAGTACTTC
TRBJ2-2	few	TRBV7-2	TRBD2	CASSLEVAGGHIGELFF	TGTGCCAGCAGCTTAGAAGTTGCGGGGGGGCATATCGGGGAGCTGTTTTTT
TRBJ1-5	few	TRBV28	TRBD1	CASSRVTGGGQPQHF	TGTGCCAGCAGCCGGGTTACAGGGGGCGGTCAGCCCCAGCATTTT
TRBJ2-2	.	TRBV10-3	TRBD1	CAISVGQGDRELFF	TGTGCCATCAGTGTGGGACAGGGGGATAGGGAGCTGTTTTTT
TRBJ1-1	few	TRBV6-1	.	CASSRGGRVTEAFF	TGTGCCAGCAGTCGCGGGGGGAGGGTCACTGAAGCTTTCTTT
TRBJ1-5	once	TRBV27	.	CASSLSGINMYSNQPQHF	TGTGCCAGCAGTTTATCGGGGATTAACATGTATAGCAATCAGCCCCAGCATTTT
TRBJ2-7	.	TRBV12-3/TRBV12-4	.	CASSPAMGEQYF	TGTGCCAGCAGCCCCGCAATGGGAGAGCAGTACTTC
TRBJ2-7	.	TRBV7-2	.	CASRSFGIYEQYF	TGTGCCAGCAGATCCTTCGGGATCTACGAGCAGTACTTC